Following are 8 T cell receptor beta chains from one sample sequenced in a study of cytomegalovirus exposure and HLA in healthy donors. 60 Vbeta and 13 Jbeta primers were used in PCR. This table comes from immunoSEQ multiplex PCR, and its TCRdb copy is limited to in-frame clones, with some not included. The sample includes some 130,000 clones, less than 80% of them seen just once. Sequenced material: PBMCs. The receptors originated from a middle-aged man in good health and CMV-seropositive.

The V call is TRBV21-1, the J call TRBJ2-1; the table assigns TRBD2, which was not confirmed against the DNA. TRBV21-1 is shown as a pseudogene. The CDR3 consists of 17 residues. The CDR3 here is CASSRPGGSGGADEQFF. CDR3 nucleotide sequence: TGTGCCAGCAGCCGCCCAGGGGGGAGCGGGGGGGCGGATGAGCAGTTCTTC.

V gene TRBV5-1 combines with J gene TRBJ2-1; 10 bases agree with TRBD1. The J segment lost 7 bases and the V segment lost 6 bases, leaving 7 bases of the junction unmatched. In germline, CDR1 is SGHRS, CDR2 YFSETQ. The CDR3 is made up of 14 amino acids. In DNA form, the CDR3 reads TGCGCCAGCACCCTGGGGGACAGGGGAAATGAGCAGTTCTTC. This sequence encodes CASTLGDRGNEQFF.

This chain connects TRBV5-1 to TRBJ2-3, with TRBD2 matching 12 bases. The length of the CDR3 is 19 residues. The V segment lost 0 bases and the J segment 1 base; nucleotides outside the gene matches: 9. CDR1 is SGHRS, CDR2 YFSETQ, per germline. The CDR3 here is CASSLGLAGAPVGTDTQYF. The CDR3 nucleotides read TGCGCCAGCAGCTTGGGACTAGCGGGGGCCCCGGTGGGCACAGATACGCAGTATTTT.

The chain recombines TRBV14 with TRBJ1-3, with 8 bases identical to TRBD1. Germline V gene data show CDR1 as SGHDN and CDR2 as FVKESK. The CDR3 runs to 16 residues. Trimming at V came to 6 bases and at J to 0 bases, leaving 7 bases not matched to a gene. CDR3 nucleotide sequence: TGTGCCAGCAGTCGTACAGGGGGACTCTCTGGAAACACCATATATTTT. Residues: CASSRTGGLSGNTIYF.

This clone is a singleton in its sample. The chain recombines TRBV27 with TRBJ2-7, with TRBD2 matching 13 bases. CDR1 MNHEY and CDR2 SMNVEV come from the germline V gene (reference sequence). V gave up 3 bases and J gave up 4 bases; unmatched junction bases: 6. The CDR3 sequence is 16 residues long. CDR3 sequence (DNA): TGTGCCAGCAGTTTGGTACTAGCGGGGGGGCCATACGAGCAGTACTTC. Residues: CASSLVLAGGPYEQYF.

In this sample, this clone turned up once. The junction departs from the called germline gene at one end, perhaps through a read error. The genes are TRBV27 and TRBJ1-1; weak D call: TRBD1 (5 bases). The CDR3 is made up of 14 amino acids. The germline gives CDR1 MNHEY, CDR2 SMNVEV (reference sequence). CDR3 bases: TGTGCCAGCAGTGTATCAGCAGGGATGGATTGGACTTTCTTT. Amino acids: CASSVSAGMDWTFF.

The J gene is TRBJ2-5, the V gene TRBV27; no reliable D call. Near its end, the DNA agrees better with TRBJ2-7, so the J call may be wrong. This CDR3 region has 14 residues. Germline V gene data show CDR1 as MNHEY and CDR2 as SMNVEV (reference sequence). CDR3 in DNA: TGTGCCAGCAGGCCGATCGACAAAAGATACGAGCAGTACTTC. Translated, it gives CASRPIDKRYEQYF.

The rearrangement links TRBV11-2 to TRBJ2-7; D is perhaps TRBD1 (6 bases). V lost 2 bases to trimming and J lost 4 bases, with 12 bases between them. The length of the CDR3 is 14 residues. Germline-derived CDR1 and CDR2 are SGHAT and FQNNGV. The CDR3 loop reads CASSLYLQGYEQYF. CDR3 coding DNA: TGTGCCAGCAGCTTATATTTACAGGGATACGAGCAGTACTTC.